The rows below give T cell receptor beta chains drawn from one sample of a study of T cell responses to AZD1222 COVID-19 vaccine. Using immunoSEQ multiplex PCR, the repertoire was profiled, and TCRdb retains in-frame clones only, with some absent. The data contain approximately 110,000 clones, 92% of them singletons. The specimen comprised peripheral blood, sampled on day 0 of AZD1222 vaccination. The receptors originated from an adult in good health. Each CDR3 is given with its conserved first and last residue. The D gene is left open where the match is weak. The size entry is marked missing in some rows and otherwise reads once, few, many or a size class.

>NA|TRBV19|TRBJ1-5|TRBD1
CASFHDRGGNQPQHF
TGTGCCAGCTTCCACGACAGGGGAGGCAATCAGCCCCAGCATTTT
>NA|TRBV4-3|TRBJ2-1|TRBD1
CASSQVVGDRGQFF
TGCGCCAGCAGCCAAGTCGTCGGTGACAGGGGGCAGTTCTTC
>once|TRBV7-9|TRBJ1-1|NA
CASSWGERNTEAFF
TGTGCCAGCAGCTGGGGGGAGAGGAACACTGAAGCTTTCTTT
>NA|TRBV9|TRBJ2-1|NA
CASSPSTGYEQFF
TGTGCCAGCAGCCCTTCGACAGGATATGAGCAGTTCTTC
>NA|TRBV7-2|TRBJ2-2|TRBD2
CASSRTSGNTGELFF
TGTGCCAGCAGCAGAACTAGCGGTAACACCGGGGAGCTGTTTTTT
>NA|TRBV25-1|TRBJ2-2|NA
CASSSERAPGELFF
TGTGCCAGCAGTTCGGAAAGGGCCCCCGGGGAGCTGTTTTTT
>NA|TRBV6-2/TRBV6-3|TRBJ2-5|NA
CASSYSNLPETQYF
TGTGCCAGCAGTTACTCGAATCTGCCAGAGACCCAGTACTTC
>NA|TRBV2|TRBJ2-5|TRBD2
CASRLAGAETQYF
TGTGCCAGCAGACTAGCGGGAGCAGAGACCCAGTACTTC
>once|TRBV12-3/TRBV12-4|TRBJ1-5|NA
CASRRASNQPQHF
TGTGCCAGCAGGCGGGCCAGCAATCAGCCCCAGCATTTT
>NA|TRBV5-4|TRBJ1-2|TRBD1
CASSGTDRGAGGYTF
TGTGCCAGCAGCGGAACGGACAGGGGGGCTGGTGGCTACACCTTC
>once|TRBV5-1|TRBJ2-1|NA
CASSLGWEQFF
TGCGCCAGCAGCTTGGGGTGGGAGCAGTTCTTC
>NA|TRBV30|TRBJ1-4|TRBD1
CAWSVAGTELKKLFF
TGTGCCTGGAGTGTTGCCGGGACAGAGTTAAAAAAACTGTTTTTT
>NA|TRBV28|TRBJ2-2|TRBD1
CASSYAGTGTGELFF
TGTGCCAGCAGTTACGCCGGGACAGGGACCGGGGAGCTGTTTTTT
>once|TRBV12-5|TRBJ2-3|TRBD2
CASGWPLAGTQYF
TGTGCTAGTGGTTGGCCACTAGCGGGGACGCAGTATTTT
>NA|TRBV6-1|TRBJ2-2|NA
CASSESQAGELFF
TGTGCCAGCAGTGAATCGCAGGCCGGGGAGCTGTTTTTT
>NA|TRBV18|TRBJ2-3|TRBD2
CASSLGTSGSTDTQYF
TGTGCCAGCTCACTTGGGACTAGCGGAAGCACAGATACGCAGTATTTT
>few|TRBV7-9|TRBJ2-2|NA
CASSLKETGELFF
TGTGCCAGCAGCTTAAAGGAAACCGGGGAGCTGTTTTTT
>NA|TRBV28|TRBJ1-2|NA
CASSRSLGDNYGYTF
TGTGCCAGCAGTCGCTCGTTAGGGGATAACTATGGCTACACCTTC
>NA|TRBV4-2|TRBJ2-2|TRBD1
CASSQGTNRGETGELFF
TGTGCCAGCAGCCAAGGAACAAACAGGGGGGAAACCGGGGAGCTGTTTTTT
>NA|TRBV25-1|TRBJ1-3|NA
CASSAGLRGSGNTIYF
TGTGCCAGCAGTGCCGGGCTGAGGGGCTCTGGAAACACCATATATTTT
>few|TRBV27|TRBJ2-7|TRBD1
CASSRGGQGANEQYF
TGTGCCAGCAGCCGAGGGGGACAGGGGGCAAACGAGCAGTACTTC
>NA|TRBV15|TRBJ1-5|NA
CATRTNTIPNQPQHF
TGTGCCACCAGAACCAACACGATCCCGAATCAGCCCCAGCATTTT
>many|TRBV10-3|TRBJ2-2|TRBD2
CAISTPGLAKPGELFF
TGTGCCATCAGCACTCCCGGACTAGCGAAGCCTGGGGAGCTGTTTTTT
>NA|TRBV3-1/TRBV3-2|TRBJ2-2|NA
CASSQDGRSWRTGELFF
TGTGCCAGCAGCCAAGATGGCAGGTCATGGCGGACCGGGGAGCTGTTTTTT
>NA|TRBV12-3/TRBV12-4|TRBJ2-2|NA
CASSSTRAGELFF
TGTGCCAGCAGTTCAACGAGGGCCGGGGAGCTGTTTTTT
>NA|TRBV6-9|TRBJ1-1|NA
CASSYSGVAAEAFF
TGTGCCAGCAGTTATTCAGGGGTGGCGGCTGAAGCTTTCTTT
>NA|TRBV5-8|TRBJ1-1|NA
CASSLVQSNTEAFF
TGTGCCAGCAGCTTGGTTCAGAGCAACACTGAAGCTTTCTTT
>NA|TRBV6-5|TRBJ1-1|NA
CASSYSQNTEAFF
TGTGCCAGCAGTTATTCACAGAACACTGAAGCTTTCTTT
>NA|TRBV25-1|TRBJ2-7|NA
CASRGQGNYEQYF
TGTGCCAGCAGGGGGCAGGGTAATTACGAGCAGTACTTC
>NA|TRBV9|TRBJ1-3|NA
CASSVSPEGAGNTIYF
TGTGCCAGCAGCGTAAGCCCCGAGGGGGCTGGAAACACCATATATTTT
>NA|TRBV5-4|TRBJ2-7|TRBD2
CASSLELAGGEQYF
TGTGCCAGCAGCTTGGAGCTAGCGGGGGGCGAGCAGTACTTC
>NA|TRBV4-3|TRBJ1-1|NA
CASSQDRNRVNTEAFF
TGCGCCAGCAGCCAAGATAGGAACAGGGTGAACACTGAAGCTTTCTTT
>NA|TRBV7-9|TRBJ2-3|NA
CASSLGTDLSTDTQYF
TGTGCCAGCAGCTTAGGGACAGACCTTAGCACAGATACGCAGTATTTT
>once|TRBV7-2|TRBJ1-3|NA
CASSLSVSGNTIYF
TGTGCCAGCAGCTTATCGGTCTCTGGAAACACCATATATTTT
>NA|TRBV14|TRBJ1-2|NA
CASSQAGAAYGYTF
TGTGCCAGCAGCCAAGCAGGGGCAGCCTATGGCTACACCTTC
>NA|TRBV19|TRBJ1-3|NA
CASIPGLSTGNTIYF
TGTGCCAGTATACCAGGTTTATCGACTGGAAACACCATATATTTT
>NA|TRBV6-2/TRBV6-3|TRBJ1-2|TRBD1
CASSQDRYNYGYTF
TGTGCCAGCAGTCAGGACAGGTATAACTATGGCTACACCTTC
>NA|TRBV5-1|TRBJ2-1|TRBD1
CASSDRGEGPNEQFF
TGCGCCAGCAGCGACAGGGGTGAAGGTCCCAATGAGCAGTTCTTC
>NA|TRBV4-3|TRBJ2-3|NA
CASSQVGGPSTDTQYF
TGCGCCAGCAGCCAAGTAGGGGGGCCAAGCACAGATACGCAGTATTTT
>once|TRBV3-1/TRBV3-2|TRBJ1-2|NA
CASSPQLANYGYTF
TGTGCCAGCAGCCCGCAGCTAGCTAACTATGGCTACACCTTC
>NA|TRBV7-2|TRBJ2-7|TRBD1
CASSLATGLGHEQYF
TGTGCCAGCAGCTTAGCGACAGGGCTAGGTCACGAGCAGTACTTC
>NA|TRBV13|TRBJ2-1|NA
CASSLPNRDSEQFF
TGTGCCAGCAGCTTACCCAACCGGGACTCTGAGCAGTTCTTC
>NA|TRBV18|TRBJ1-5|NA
CASSPVDGQPQHF
TGTGCCAGCTCACCGGTAGACGGCCAGCCCCAGCATTTT
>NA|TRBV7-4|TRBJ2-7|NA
CASSPSQGNEQYF
TGTGCCAGCAGCCCCTCTCAGGGGAACGAGCAGTACTTC
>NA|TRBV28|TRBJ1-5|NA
CASSLQGTSNQPQHF
TGTGCCAGCAGTTTACAGGGGACGAGCAATCAGCCCCAGCATTTT
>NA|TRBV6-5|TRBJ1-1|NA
CASSSDKIWRAFF
TGTGCCAGCAGCAGTGACAAGATCTGGAGAGCTTTCTTT
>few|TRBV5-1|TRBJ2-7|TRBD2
CASSLGTSGSSQQYF
TGCGCCAGCAGCTTGGGAACTAGCGGGAGTTCGCAGCAGTACTTC